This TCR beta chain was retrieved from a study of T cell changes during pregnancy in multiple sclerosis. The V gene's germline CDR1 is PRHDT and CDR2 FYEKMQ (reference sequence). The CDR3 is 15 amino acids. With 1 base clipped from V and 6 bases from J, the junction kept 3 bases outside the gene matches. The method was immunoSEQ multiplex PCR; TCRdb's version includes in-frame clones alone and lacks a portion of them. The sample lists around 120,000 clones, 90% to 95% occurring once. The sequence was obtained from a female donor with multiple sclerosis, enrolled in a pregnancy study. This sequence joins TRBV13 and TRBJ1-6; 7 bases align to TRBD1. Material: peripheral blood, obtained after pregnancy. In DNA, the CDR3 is TGTGCCAGCAGCTTAGAGGGGACAGCTAATTCACCCCTCCACTTT. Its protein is CASSLEGTANSPLHF.